This T cell receptor beta chain was profiled in a study of blood T cell repertoires in COVID-19 (dated by TCRdb to 2020 to 2022). Turning to the overall study: Samples from collaborators originated in the United States, Italy and Spain and spanned both the acute and convalescent phases of COVID-19. Where available, HLA class I and class II types were taken from metadata supplied by the sample provider and were not determined by assay-based typing. The samples were drawn from the first 160 participants of the ongoing ImmuneRACE study and from 1,254 subjects provided by 6 global collaborators. The material from the prospective study consisted of cDNA or gDNA derived from T cells, B-cell-depleted T cells, or PBMCs. A de-identified subject ID, COVID-19 status, age in years and sex were almost always included in the sample metadata. Subjects who had been exposed to COVID-19, were actively infected with it, or had recovered from it provided the deeply sampled blood TCRbeta repertoires that made up the dataset. A freely available public database, intended as a resource for researchers studying the immune response to SARS-CoV-2, is where the repertoires were released. What the work shows at the level of the full study, not this receptor alone: The amount of clinical and demographic metadata varied by source and participant and was provided uncurated.

TCRbeta CDR3 regions were amplified from genomic DNA using the immunoSEQ Assay, a bias-controlled multiplex PCR. In the source study's methods: The number of nucleated cells in each sample was estimated from the amplification of reference gene primers within the assay. Sequence reads were collapsed and filtered to measure the absolute abundance of every unique TCRbeta CDR3 rearrangement. Productive Simpson clonality was computed per sample as the square root of Simpson's diversity index over productive rearrangements. Held by TCRdb, this immuneACCESS table contains in-frame sequences only and omits some clones. Under half of the omission traces to an unresolved V gene where checked; the cause of the rest is unknown. V and J calls and clone size are those listed in that table; D and trimming were worked out from the DNA. Within this sample are around 200,000 clones, with 84% of them counted one time only. Under 3% of the sample is taken by the ten largest.

On this clone: Its antigen is unknown. Base qualities were left out, and no much larger clone turns up one base away.

The collaborating institutions used their own protocols to collect whole blood in K2EDTA tubes. Collaborator samples were shipped for TCRbeta analysis as frozen whole blood, isolated PBMCs, or DNA extracted from either sample type. Source material: peripheral blood. The sequence came from a human donor with acute or convalescent COVID-19. The donor label of this sample is uncertain.

The DNA sequence is given as TGCGCCAGCAGCCAAGCCAGGGTCAACGAGCAGTACTTC. Its amino acids are CASSQARVNEQYF. Recombination joined TRBV4-1 with TRBJ2-7, and the D gene may be TRBD1, 5 bases matching. CDR1 and CDR2 are drawn from the germline V gene: MGHRA, YSYEKL. The CDR3 starts with the cysteine, ends with the phenylalanine, and has 13 residues. Solely the CDR3 DNA is kept, with 39 bases framed from the first base. The junction carries 9 bases between V and J, which are trimmed by 1 base and 5 bases respectively.